A single sample is the source of the 8 T cell receptor beta chains below, sequenced in a study of T-cell reconstitution after alpha-beta-depleted transplantation in children. Unique molecular identifiers were incorporated when the TCRbeta library was constructed. In TCRdb, the PCR reads were re-called with MiXCR into one record per CDR3 protein. Seen here are 200,000 to 250,000 distinct CDR3 sequences, approximately 10% observed once, and the top ten hold over 25%. The sample was PBMCs, taken before TCRalphabeta/CD19-depleted stem cell transplant. The receptor set was obtained from a child younger than two with acute myeloid leukemia, due to receive a stem cell transplant.

This clonotype was counted at least ten times. Here the CDR3 reads CASSPSIGMNTEAFF. CDR3 DNA sequence: TGTGCCAGCAGCCCGTCGATAGGGATGAACACTGAAGCTTTCTTT. The chain recombines TRBV7-8 with TRBJ1-1; D is ambiguous. CDR1 is SGHVS, CDR2 FQNEAQ, per germline. CDR3 length: 15 amino acids. Deletions cut 5 bases from V and 0 bases from J, with 13 bases between.

Worth noting for this clonotype: Given a much more abundant clone one base away, this may be a read error. The chain joins TRBV7-2 to TRBJ1-3; no clear D gene. Germline CDR1 SGHTA, CDR2 FQGNSA. The CDR3 spans 17 residues. CDR3 protein: CVSSLAGSGILRNTIYF. The CDR3 nucleotides read TGTGTCAGCAGCTTAGCTGGTTCTGGGATTCTTCGAAACACCATATATTTT. Full variable domain (outside the CDR3, taken from reference TRBV7-2 and TRBJ1-3): GAGVSQSPSNKVTEKGKDVELRCDPISGHTALYWYRQSLGQGLEFLIYFQGNSAPDKSGLPSDRFSAERTGGSVSTLTIQRTQQEDSAVYLCVSSLAGSGILRNTIYFGEGSWLTVV.

This clonotype was seen repeatedly, ten times or more. The J gene is TRBJ1-4, the V gene TRBV12-3 or TRBV12-4; D uncertain. Trimming removed 4 bases at V and 8 bases at J, with 5 bases between. This CDR3 comprises 11 residues. The CDR3 DNA reads as TGTGCCAGCAGTTCTCAGGAAAAACTGTTTTTT. The encoded protein is CASSSQEKLFF.

This clonotype was counted at least ten times. The chain recombines TRBV15 with TRBJ2-2; no clear D gene. Germline values: CDR1 LNHNV, CDR2 YYDKDF (reference sequence). This CDR3 has 14 residues. V was cut by 5 bases and J by 3 bases, with 10 bases left in between. This chain's CDR3 is CATSWGRYTGELFF. Here the CDR3 DNA reads TGTGCCACCAGCTGGGGTCGGTACACCGGGGAGCTGTTTTTT.

Concerning this clonotype itself: Compared with germline, one end of the junction differs, possibly owing to a read error. The chain joins TRBV27 to TRBJ2-3; 8 positions agree with TRBD2. The CDR3 extends over 16 amino acids. Germline loops: CDR1 MNHEY, CDR2 SMNVEV (reference sequence). The CDR3 DNA is TGCGCCAGCGGGGGACCAAGACTTGATCTATGGGATACGCAGTATTTT. Protein sequence: CASGGPRLDLWDTQYF.

Regarding this clonotype: A junction boundary mismatches the germline segment, possibly from a read error. The chain uses TRBV20-1 and TRBJ2-1, with 8 bases that match TRBD1. This CDR3 has 14 amino acids. Germline V gene lookup returns CDR1 DFQATT and CDR2 SNEGSKA (reference sequence). The CDR3 loop is CSAKGQGGYNGQFF. CDR3 DNA: TGCAGTGCTAAAGGACAGGGAGGATACAATGGGCAGTTCTTC.

This clonotype appeared many times. The V and J genes are TRBV24-1 and TRBJ2-1, with 7 bases lining up with TRBD1. This CDR3 spans 13 amino acids. Germline CDR1 and CDR2: KGHDR and SFDVKD. J gave up 4 bases and V 9 bases, and 5 bases lay outside the gene matches. The CDR3 sequence: CATQGQLYNEQFF. The CDR3, as DNA: TGTGCCACCCAGGGACAGTTATACAATGAGCAGTTCTTC.

This clonotype was detected ten times or more. The gene calls are TRBV5-1 and TRBJ2-3; D is possibly TRBD1 (5 bases). CDR3 length: 15 residues. V shed 4 bases and J shed 2 bases, with 14 bases lying between them. CDR1 is SGHRS, CDR2 YFSETQ, per germline. The CDR3 DNA follows: TGCGCCAGCAGCCCCGGGCAGGGTGTCACAGATACGCAGTATTTT. Translation: CASSPGQGVTDTQYF.